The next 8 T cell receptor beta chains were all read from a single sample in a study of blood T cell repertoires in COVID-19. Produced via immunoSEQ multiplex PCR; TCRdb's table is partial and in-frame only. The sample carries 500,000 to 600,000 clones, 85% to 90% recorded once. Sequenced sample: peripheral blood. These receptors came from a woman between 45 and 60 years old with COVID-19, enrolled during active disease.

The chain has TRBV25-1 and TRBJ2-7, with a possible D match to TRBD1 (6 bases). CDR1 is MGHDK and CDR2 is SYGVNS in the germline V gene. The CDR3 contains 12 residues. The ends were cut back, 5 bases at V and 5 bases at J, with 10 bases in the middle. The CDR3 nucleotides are TGTGCCAGCAGTTTACAGGGCGACGAGCAGTACTTC. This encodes CASSLQGDEQYF.

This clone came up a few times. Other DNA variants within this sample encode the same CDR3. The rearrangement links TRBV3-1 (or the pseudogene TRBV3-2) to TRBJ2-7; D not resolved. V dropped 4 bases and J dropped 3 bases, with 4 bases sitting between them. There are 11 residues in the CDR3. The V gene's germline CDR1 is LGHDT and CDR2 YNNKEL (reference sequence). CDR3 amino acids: CASSLNYEQYF. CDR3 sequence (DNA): TGTGCCAGCAGCCTTAACTACGAGCAGTACTTC.

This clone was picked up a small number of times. The CDR3 sequence is CASREPTSGGETQYF. The CDR3 region has the DNA TGTGCCAGCAGGGAGCCCACTAGCGGGGGTGAGACCCAGTACTTC. V gene TRBV2 combines with J gene TRBJ2-5; 11 nucleotides align to TRBD2. Trimming removed 6 bases from V and 5 bases from J; junction bases left unmatched: 8. CDR1 SNHLY and CDR2 FYNNEI come from the germline V gene. This CDR3 is 15 amino acids long.

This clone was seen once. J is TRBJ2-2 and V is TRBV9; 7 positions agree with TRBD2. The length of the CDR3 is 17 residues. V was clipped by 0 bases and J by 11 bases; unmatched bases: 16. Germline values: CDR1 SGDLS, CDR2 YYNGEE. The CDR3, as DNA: TGTGCCAGCAGCGTAGGCCCCCGGGACTCCAAGCGGGGTGAGCTGTTTTTT. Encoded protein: CASSVGPRDSKRGELFF. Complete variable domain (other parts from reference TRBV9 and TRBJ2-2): DSGVTQTPKHLITATGQRVTLRCSPRSGDLSVYWYQQSLDQGLQFLIQYYNGEERAKGNILERFSAQQFPDLHSELNLSSLELGDSALYFCASSVGPRDSKRGELFFGEGSRLTVL.

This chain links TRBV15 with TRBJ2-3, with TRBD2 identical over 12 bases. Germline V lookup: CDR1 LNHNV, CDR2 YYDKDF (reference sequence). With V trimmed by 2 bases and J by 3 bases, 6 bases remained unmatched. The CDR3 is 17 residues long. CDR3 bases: TGTGCCACCAGCAGACGACTAGCGGGGGTATCGACAGATACGCAGTATTTT. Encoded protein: CATSRRLAGVSTDTQYF.

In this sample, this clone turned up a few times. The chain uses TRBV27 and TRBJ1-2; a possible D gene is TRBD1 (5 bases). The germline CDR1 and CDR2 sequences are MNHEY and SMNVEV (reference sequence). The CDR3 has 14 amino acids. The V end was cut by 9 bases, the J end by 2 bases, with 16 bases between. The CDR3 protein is CASRAGTFNYGYTF. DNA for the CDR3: TGTGCCAGTCGGGCCGGGACTTTCAACTATGGCTACACCTTC.

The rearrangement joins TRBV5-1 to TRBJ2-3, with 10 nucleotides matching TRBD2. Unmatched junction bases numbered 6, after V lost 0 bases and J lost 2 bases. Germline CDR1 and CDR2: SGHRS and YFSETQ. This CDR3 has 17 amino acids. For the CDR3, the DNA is TGCGCCAGCAGCTTGGTGACTAGCGGGTTTTCCACAGATACGCAGTATTTT. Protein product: CASSLVTSGFSTDTQYF.

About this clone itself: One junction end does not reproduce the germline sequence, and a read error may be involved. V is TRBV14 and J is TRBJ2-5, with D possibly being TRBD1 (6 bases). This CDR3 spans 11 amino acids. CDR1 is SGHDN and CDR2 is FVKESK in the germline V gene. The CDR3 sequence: CASGQNRVRNF. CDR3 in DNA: TGTGCCAGCGGCCAAAACAGGGTGCGGAACTTC. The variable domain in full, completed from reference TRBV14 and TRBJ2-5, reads EAGVTQFPSHSVIEKGQTVTLRCDPISGHDNLYWYRRVMGKEIKFLLHFVKESKQDESGMPNNRFLAERTGGTYSTLKVQPAELEDSGVYFCASGQNRVRNFGPGTRLLVL.